This TCR beta chain appears in the sequencing data of a study of metastatic and nonmetastatic thyroid tumors. About the study: Samples came from malignant and benign thyroid patients, and repertoires were compared across blood and tumor or nodule tissue. General study findings and limits: According to reports, the diversity of TCR beta was significantly higher in malignant thyroid tumors than in benign nodules, and this held in both blood and tumor samples.

Thyroid surgery took place with no prior treatment in any patient. Under the authors' procedure: What underpinned the distant-metastasis classifier for papillary thyroid cancer was the set of CDR3 differences across clinicopathological groups. With MiXCR, TCRdb reprocessed the PCR reads. The V and J calls come from TCRdb's annotation, not from the publication. The top ten clones hold approximately 8% of a sample with about 15,000 clones, more than 20% of them seen once. Worth noting for this clone: Its antigen is undetermined.

Germline assignment: CDR1 MGHRA and CDR2 YSYEKL. V was pared by 5 bases and J by 0 bases, with 11 bases between. The CDR3 length is 14 residues. The chain carries TRBV4-1 and TRBJ2-7, with D possibly called TRBD1 or TRBD2 (5 bases each). The receptor's source is a female donor with papillary thyroid cancer or a benign thyroid nodule (not recorded which). Some clones in this sample may be carry-over from other donors' samples. The sample was tumor tissue. The CDR3 DNA follows: TGCGCCAGCAGCACCCGGGACGACTCCTACGAGCAGTACTTC. Translated, it gives CASSTRDDSYEQYF.